This T cell receptor beta chain was captured by sequencing in a study of control samples from healthy donors and cancer patients. Germline CDR1 is SGHAT and CDR2 is FQNNGV. This CDR3 contains 12 residues. J lost 6 bases, V lost 6 bases, and 4 bases had no gene match. The table came from immunoSEQ multiplex PCR; TCRdb's copy has only in-frame clones and leaves some out. The table records about 410,000 clones, around nine tenths of them present only once. This clonotype was sampled from a middle-aged man with head and neck cancer. Sequenced material: PBMCs. The chain combines TRBV11-2 with TRBJ1-2; TRBD1 aligns across 7 bases. The CDR3 loop is CASSHDRDGYTF. The CDR3 coding sequence is TGTGCCAGCAGTCACGACAGGGATGGCTACACCTTC. The full variable domain, in which reference TRBV11-2 and TRBJ1-2 provide the parts outside the CDR3, is EAGVAQSPRYKIIEKRQSVAFWCNPISGHATLYWYQQILGQGPKLLIQFQNNGVVDDSQLPKDRFSAERLKGVDSTLKIQPAKLEDSAVYLCASSHDRDGYTFGSGTRLTVV.